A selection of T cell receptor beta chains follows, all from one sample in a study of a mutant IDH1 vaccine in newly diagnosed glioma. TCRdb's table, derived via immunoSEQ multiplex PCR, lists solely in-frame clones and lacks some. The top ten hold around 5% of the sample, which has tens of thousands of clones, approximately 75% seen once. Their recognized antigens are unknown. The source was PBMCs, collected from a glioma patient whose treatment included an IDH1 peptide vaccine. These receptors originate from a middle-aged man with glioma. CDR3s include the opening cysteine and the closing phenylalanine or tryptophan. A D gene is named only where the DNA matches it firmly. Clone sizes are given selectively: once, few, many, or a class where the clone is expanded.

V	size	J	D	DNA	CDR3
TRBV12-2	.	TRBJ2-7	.	TGTGCAAGTCGCTTAGCGGGGTTGGGAACAGGGCAAGTTTTCGAGCAGTACTTC	CASRLAGLGTGQVFEQYF
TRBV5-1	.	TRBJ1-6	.	TGCGCCAGCAGCTCCGGGACGGCCAATTCACCCCTCCACTTT	CASSSGTANSPLHF
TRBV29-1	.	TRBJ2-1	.	TGCAGCGTTGGCGAGCGGTCTGGGAAAAATGAGCAGTTCTTC	CSVGERSGKNEQFF
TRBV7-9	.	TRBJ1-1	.	TGTGCCAGCAGCCCACAGGATGGGCAAGCTTTCTTT	CASSPQDGQAFF
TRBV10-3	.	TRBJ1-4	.	TGTGCCACCAAAAGGGAGCCAGGGGCTAATGAAAAACTGTTTTTT	CATKREPGANEKLFF
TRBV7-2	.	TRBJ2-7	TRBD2	TGTGCCAGCAGCTTGGTAATAGCGGGAAGGTACGAGCAGTACTTC	CASSLVIAGRYEQYF
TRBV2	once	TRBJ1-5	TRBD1	TGTGCCAGCAGCTCGACAGGGAACCAGCCCCAGCATTTT	CASSSTGNQPQHF
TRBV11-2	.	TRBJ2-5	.	TGTGCCAGCAGCTTAGTCCGGCAGCAAGAGGCCCAGTACTTC	CASSLVRQQEAQYF
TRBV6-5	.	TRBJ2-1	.	TGTGCCAGCAGTTACGGGTACTCCTACAATGAGCAGTTCTTC	CASSYGYSYNEQFF
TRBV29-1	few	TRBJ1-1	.	TGCAGCGTTGAGTATGTCACTGAAGCTTTCTTT	CSVEYVTEAFF
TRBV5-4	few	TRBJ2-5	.	TGTGCCAGCAGATGGGACTACCAAGAGACCCAGTACTTC	CASRWDYQETQYF
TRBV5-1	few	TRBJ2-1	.	TGCGCCAGCAAGGAGGCGAGCAGAACATACTCCTACAATGAGCAGTTCTTC	CASKEASRTYSYNEQFF
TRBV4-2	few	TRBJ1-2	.	TGTGCCAGCAGCCCCGAAAGGTCAGCTAACTATGGCTACACCTTC	CASSPERSANYGYTF
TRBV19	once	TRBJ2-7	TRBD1	TGTGCCAGTAGTACGCCTCAGGGGGCCACGGGACTCGAGCAGTACTTC	CASSTPQGATGLEQYF
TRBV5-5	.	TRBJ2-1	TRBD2	TGTGCCAGCAGCCTGGGAGGGTGGTCCTACAATGAGCAGTTCTTC	CASSLGGWSYNEQFF
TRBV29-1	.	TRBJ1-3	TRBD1	TGCAGCGTCGCCGGGACAGGGAGAAGAAACACCATATATTTT	CSVAGTGRRNTIYF
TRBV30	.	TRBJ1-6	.	TGTGCCTGGAGCGAACAGAGACTTTCACCCCTCCACTTT	CAWSEQRLSPLHF
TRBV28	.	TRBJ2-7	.	TGTGCCAGCAGTTTATTAGGACTTACCTCCGGCGAGCAGTACTTC	CASSLLGLTSGEQYF
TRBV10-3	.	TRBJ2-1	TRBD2	TGTGCCATCAGTCGACTAGCGGGAGCTAATGAGCAGTTCTTC	CAISRLAGANEQFF
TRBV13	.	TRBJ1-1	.	TGTGCCAGCAGCTTGACAGTGAACACTGAAGCTTTCTTT	CASSLTVNTEAFF
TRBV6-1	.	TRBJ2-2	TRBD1	TGTGCCAGCAGGAGGACAGGATACACCGGGGAGCTGTTTTTT	CASRRTGYTGELFF
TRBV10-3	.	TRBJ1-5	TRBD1	TGTGCCATCAGTGAGCGGGACAGCAGCAATCAGCCCCAGCATTTT	CAISERDSSNQPQHF
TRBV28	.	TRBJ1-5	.	TGTGCCAGCACCGAGGGAGGGGCGACTCAGCCCCAGCATTTT	CASTEGGATQPQHF
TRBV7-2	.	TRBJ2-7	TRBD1	TGTGCCAGCAGCTTAGACTCGAGACAGGGGTTGTACGAGCAGTACTTC	CASSLDSRQGLYEQYF
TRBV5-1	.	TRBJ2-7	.	TGCGCCAGCAGCTTGGGGGACTTCCTCTCCTACGAGCAGTACTTC	CASSLGDFLSYEQYF
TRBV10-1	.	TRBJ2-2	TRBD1	TGCGCCAGCAGCAGGACAGGGAACACCGGGGAGCTGTTTTTT	CASSRTGNTGELFF
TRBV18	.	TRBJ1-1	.	TGTGCCAGCTCACCCACGGGGGGGCAGGGCACTGAAGCTTTCTTT	CASSPTGGQGTEAFF
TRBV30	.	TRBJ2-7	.	TGTGCCTGGAGTGTAATAATTTACGAGCAGTACTTC	CAWSVIIYEQYF
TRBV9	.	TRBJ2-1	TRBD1	TGTGCCAGCAGCGTCAGCCTTTCGGGACAGGGCTACAATGAGCAGTTCTTC	CASSVSLSGQGYNEQFF
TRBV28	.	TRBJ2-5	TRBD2	TGTGCCAGCAGTTTATCTCCCCCAGGCGGGAGCAGGGAGACCCAGTACTTC	CASSLSPPGGSRETQYF
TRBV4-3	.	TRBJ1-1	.	TGCGCCAGCAGCCAGGAGGGTTTTACTGAAGCTTTCTTT	CASSQEGFTEAFF
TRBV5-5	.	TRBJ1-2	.	TGTGCCAGCAGCTTTACAGGCTCCAGTGGCTACACCTTC	CASSFTGSSGYTF
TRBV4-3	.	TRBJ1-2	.	TGCGCCAGCAGCCAAGACAGGGTAGATAACTATGGCTACACCTTC	CASSQDRVDNYGYTF
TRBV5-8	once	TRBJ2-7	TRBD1	TGTGCCAGCAGCCCGTTCGGGGGGACAGGGATCTACGAGCAGTACTTC	CASSPFGGTGIYEQYF
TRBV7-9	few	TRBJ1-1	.	TGTGCCAGCAGCTCTTTTACGTATGCAGCTTTCTTT	CASSSFTYAAFF